These T cell receptor beta chains were read from a single sample in a study of blood T cells in healthy people across ages. Each CDR3 protein is one row after TCRdb ran MiXCR on the 5' RACE reads. This sample has over a million distinct CDR3 sequences, with roughly 45% found just once. Input material: blood. The receptors derive from a woman younger than 30 in good health. CDR3s include the opening cysteine and the closing phenylalanine or tryptophan. The D gene is left open where the match is weak.

v_call	j_call	d_call	cdr3_aa
TRBV2	TRBJ1-4	-	CATAEGDATNEKLFF
TRBV24-1	TRBJ2-1	TRBD2	CATSDLSGSHNEQFF
TRBV20-1	TRBJ2-1	-	CSARGVGRNEQFF
TRBV6-1	TRBJ2-1	-	CASNRDLLNEQFF
TRBV3-1	TRBJ1-2	TRBD1	CASSQKGQGILINYGYTF
TRBV5-1	TRBJ2-1	TRBD2	CASSSSLAGTRDEQFF
TRBV4-1	TRBJ2-1	TRBD2	CASSARRLAGDPLNEQFF
TRBV29-1	TRBJ2-7	TRBD2	CSVHSGTSRTYEQYF
TRBV3-1	TRBJ1-1	TRBD1	CASSFPTGGFTEAFF
TRBV20-1	TRBJ2-2	TRBD2	CSAIPRASGRDTGELFF
TRBV29-1	TRBJ1-2	TRBD1	CSVDPDRGRGYTF
TRBV29-1	TRBJ2-5	TRBD1	CSAVQGDWETQYF
TRBV20-1	TRBJ2-1	TRBD2	CSARDGGLAGESEQFF
TRBV3-1	TRBJ2-1	TRBD2	CASSSSGDSSYNEQFF
TRBV6-2/TRBV6-3	TRBJ2-1	-	CASSPSETTPFF
TRBV6-5	TRBJ2-7	-	CASSEDFNLGEQYF
TRBV2	TRBJ1-5	TRBD1	CASWTGRDQPQHF
TRBV4-1	TRBJ1-2	-	CASSHPGDPNYGYTF
TRBV12-3/TRBV12-4	TRBJ2-2	-	CASSFPTVDTGELFF
TRBV7-2	TRBJ2-5	-	CASSLGDSNFNEQYF
TRBV29-1	TRBJ1-2	-	CSVSGTPNYGYTF
TRBV11-2	TRBJ2-1	-	CASYGGVVYNEQFF
TRBV19	TRBJ1-2	-	CASSIGLDYGYTF
TRBV27	TRBJ2-2	-	CASSVRFGGSTGELFF
TRBV20-1	TRBJ2-3	-	CRADRPSTDTQYF
TRBV7-9	TRBJ1-2	-	CASSLGAPPQGPNYGYTF
TRBV18	TRBJ2-5	-	CASSQVTQETQYF
TRBV25-1	TRBJ2-7	TRBD1	CASSEITGGVYEQYF
TRBV12-3/TRBV12-4	TRBJ1-2	-	CASSLGPGPYGYTF
TRBV20-1	TRBJ1-5	TRBD1	CSAKGASITGNQPQHF
TRBV28	TRBJ2-7	-	CASSFLGTLRMGEQYF
TRBV5-1	TRBJ2-5	-	CASSLSRQVKQGRQETQYF
TRBV29-1	TRBJ2-7	-	CSVVRERKKYF
TRBV15	TRBJ1-5	-	CATSFTGGLPRFGNQPQHF
TRBV20-1	TRBJ2-7	TRBD2	CSAKWGGPYEQYF
TRBV4-1	TRBJ1-1	TRBD1	CASSHRQGGEVNTEAFF
TRBV7-9	TRBJ2-7	-	CASSGRAEQYF
TRBV6-1	TRBJ1-4	TRBD1	CASSGTGGTTNEKLFF
TRBV7-8	TRBJ2-2	-	CASIELANTGELFF
TRBV12-3/TRBV12-4	TRBJ1-1	TRBD1	CASSFSRTGNTEAFF
TRBV3-1	-	-	CASSPSSGETQYF